Listed here are 13 T cell receptor beta chains from one sample, sequenced in a study of brain T cells in children with intractable seizures. Sequenced by immunoSEQ multiplex PCR; TCRdb stores in-frame clones only, minus some. In the table there are under 150,000 clones, 90% to 95% of which are singletons. Sequencing used peripheral blood, obtained at surgery. All receptors derive from a boy in the first two years of life with hemimegalencephaly and intractable seizures.

Relative to its sample, this clone is medium-sized. This chain uses TRBV28 with TRBJ2-7; no reliable D call. Germline V gene sequence: CDR1 MDHEN, CDR2 SYDVKM. The CDR3 has 12 residues. The germline V and J ends were trimmed by 1 base and 4 bases, with 5 bases remaining between them. The CDR3: CASSLYLYEQYF. The CDR3, as DNA: TGTGCCAGCAGTTTATATTTGTACGAGCAGTACTTC. The full variable domain, rest sourced from reference TRBV28 and TRBJ2-7, is DVKVTQSSRYLVKRTGEKVFLECVQDMDHENMFWYRQDPGLGLRLIYFSYDVKMKEKGDIPEGYSVSREKKERFSLILESASTNQTSMYLCASSLYLYEQYFGPGTRLTVT.

J is TRBJ2-7 and V is TRBV9; no reliable D call. V was trimmed by 3 bases and J by 6 bases, leaving 16 bases between them. The CDR3 is 14 amino acids. CDR1 is SGDLS and CDR2 is YYNGEE in the germline V gene. The CDR3 DNA is TGTGCCAGCAGCGCCGGGTCTGGTCCCCGCGAGCAGTACTTC. This sequence encodes CASSAGSGPREQYF.

This chain connects TRBV5-1 to TRBJ1-4; 11 bases agree with TRBD1. Unmatched junction bases numbered 10, after V lost 4 bases and J lost 2 bases. CDR3 length equals 18 residues. The germline CDR1 and CDR2 sequences are SGHRS and YFSETQ. Here the CDR3 reads CASSPSRDRGRTNEKLFF. In DNA, the CDR3 is TGCGCCAGCAGCCCGTCCCGGGACAGGGGGAGGACTAATGAAAAACTGTTTTTT.

The chain has TRBV6-2 or TRBV6-3 and TRBJ2-2; 11 bases fit TRBD2. CDR1 is MNHEY and CDR2 is SVGEGT in the germline V gene. CDR3 length equals 17 residues. V gave up 1 base and J gave up 1 base; unmatched junction bases: 2. CDR3 region: CASSYWGLAVNTGELFF. Here the CDR3 DNA reads TGTGCCAGCAGTTACTGGGGACTAGCGGTGAACACCGGGGAGCTGTTTTTT.

The J gene is TRBJ1-5, the V gene TRBV24-1; D gene unclear. There are 13 residues in the CDR3. Germline V CDR1 and CDR2: KGHDR, SFDVKD. Trimming removed 2 bases from V and 5 bases from J, with 6 bases in between. CDR3: CATSDSLHQPQHF. In DNA form, the CDR3 reads TGTGCCACCAGTGATTCTCTGCATCAGCCCCAGCATTTT.

This sequence joins TRBV3-1 (or the pseudogene TRBV3-2) and TRBJ2-1; no reliable D call. The CDR3 length is 12 residues. Looked up from germline, CDR1 is LGHDT and CDR2 is YNNKEL (reference sequence). Trimming stripped 3 bases from V and 15 bases from J, with 15 bases between. The CDR3: CASSHARQDTFF. In DNA form, the CDR3 reads TGTGCCAGCAGCCATGCCCGGCAGGATACGTTCTTC.

This clone has only one observation. This chain uses TRBV5-1 with TRBJ2-2; 9 bases line up with TRBD2. The CDR3 length is 16 residues. J lost 7 bases, V lost 0 bases, and 7 bases had no gene match. Per the germline V gene, CDR1 is SGHRS and CDR2 is YFSETQ. CDR3 in DNA: TGCGCCAGCAGCTTGGGGTTAGCGGGAGCAAACGGGGAGCTGTTTTTT. Translated, it gives CASSLGLAGANGELFF.

The count of this clone is one. This chain links TRBV11-3 with TRBJ1-5; TRBD1 aligns across 9 bases. Trimming at V came to 1 base and at J to 4 bases, leaving 2 bases not matched to a gene. There are 15 residues in the CDR3. Germline values: CDR1 SGHNT, CDR2 YENEEA. CDR3 sequence: CASSLGGTGNQPQHF. Written as DNA, the CDR3 is TGTGCCAGCAGCTTAGGTGGGACAGGGAATCAGCCCCAGCATTTT.

The V call is TRBV3-1 (or the pseudogene TRBV3-2), the J call TRBJ2-7; 7 bases are shared with TRBD2. Germline loops: CDR1 LGHDT, CDR2 YNNKEL (reference sequence). Germline trimming cut 4 bases from V and 3 bases from J; bases unmatched to any gene: 9. This CDR3 spans 15 amino acids. Written as DNA, the CDR3 is TGTGCCAGCAGCCCCCGGGGAGGGGTAAACTACGAGCAGTACTTC. Translated, it gives CASSPRGGVNYEQYF.

This CDR3 is CASSLAGTSGRETQYF. The CDR3 nucleotides read TGTGCCAGCAGCTTAGCTGGGACTAGCGGGAGAGAGACCCAGTACTTC. The V and J genes are TRBV7-2 and TRBJ2-5; 14 positions agree with TRBD2. The CDR3 has 16 residues. Germline V gene sequence: CDR1 SGHTA, CDR2 FQGNSA. Trimming at V came to 0 bases and at J to 4 bases, leaving 1 base not matched to a gene.

This chain links TRBV4-1 with TRBJ1-2; D gene uncertain. This CDR3 is 13 amino acids long. Germline V gene sequence: CDR1 MGHRA, CDR2 YSYEKL. Trimming pared 4 bases from V and 4 bases from J, leaving 10 bases between. The CDR3 loop reads CASSRMGVYGYTF. For the CDR3, the DNA is TGCGCCAGCAGCCGGATGGGTGTCTATGGCTACACCTTC.

The chain joins TRBV21-1 to TRBJ2-7; TRBD2 is taken as the D call from the table, unchecked against the DNA. TRBV21-1 is flagged as a pseudogene. The CDR3 length is 12 residues. The CDR3 coding sequence is TGTGCCAGCAGCAAAGGCGCCTACGAGCAGTACTTC. Amino acid sequence: CASSKGAYEQYF.

The gene calls are TRBV6-6 and TRBJ2-7, with D perhaps assigned TRBD1 or TRBD2 (6 bases each). CDR3 length: 16 amino acids. The germline V and J ends were trimmed by 5 bases and 0 bases, with 17 bases remaining between them. CDR1 and CDR2 (germline): MNHNY, SVGAGI (reference sequence). CDR3 loop: CASSRPCRGGSYEQYF. CDR3 DNA sequence: TGTGCCAGCAGTCGACCCTGCAGGGGAGGCTCCTACGAGCAGTACTTC.